This TCR beta chain was sequenced in a study of CD8 T cells in ankylosing spondylitis. For this clonotype: Its antigen is currently unknown.

Notes on the study in general: What seemed typical of ankylosing spondylitis blood was a TCR beta motif built from several highly homologous variants. In peripheral blood, disease-linked CD8+ clones occurred at relatively low frequencies.

TCRdb fed the 5' RACE reads into MiXCR, producing one record per CDR3 protein. Of 390,000 or so distinct CDR3 sequences in the sample, approximately 20% were seen once. Per germline, CDR1 SGHRS and CDR2 YFSETQ. This CDR3 spans 16 amino acids. The V gene lost 2 bases and the J gene lost 3 bases, with 15 bases spanning the gap. The chain is built from TRBV5-1 and TRBJ2-1; TRBD2 is a possible D gene (7 bases). The sequence came from a male donor with ankylosing spondylitis. Specimen: blood, either unsorted or a sorted T cell fraction (not recorded which). As DNA, the CDR3 is TGCGCCAGCAGCTTAAGGAGCGGGACATTCTACAATGAGCAGTTCTTC. Its translation is CASSLRSGTFYNEQFF.